This T cell receptor (beta chain) was sequenced in a study of technical replicates of blood from several donors. Trimming took off 5 bases at V and 2 bases at J, with 9 bases between the two ends. The germline V gene encodes CDR1 ENHRY and CDR2 SYGVKD. This CDR3 region has 13 residues. Assay: immunoSEQ multiplex PCR; the TCRdb copy retains only in-frame clones and omits some. The table records some 74,000 clones, less than 97% of them present only once. The material sequenced was T cells isolated from PBMCs. V and J are TRBV10-3 and TRBJ1-1; D possibly corresponds to TRBD1 (6 bases). The clonotype was recovered from a human donor in good health. CDR3 sequence: CAISRDTNTEAFF. The CDR3 region has the DNA TGTGCCATCAGTCGGGACACTAACACTGAAGCTTTCTTT.